Listed here are 14 T cell receptor beta chains from one sample, sequenced in a study of T cell changes during pregnancy in multiple sclerosis. The table came from immunoSEQ multiplex PCR; TCRdb's copy has only in-frame clones and leaves some out. Among approximately 24,000 clones listed, around 87% were seen once. This sample comprised CD4+ T cells from peripheral blood mononuclear cells, obtained in the second trimester of pregnancy. These TCRs come from a female donor in good health, enrolled as a control in a pregnancy study.

This clone was detected a few times. V is TRBV7-9 and J is TRBJ1-5; a weak D match, TRBD1 (6 bases). Trimming stripped 6 bases from V and 3 bases from J, with 15 bases between. In germline, CDR1 is SEHNR, CDR2 FQNEAQ (reference sequence). This CDR3 spans 15 amino acids. The CDR3 protein is CASSRSGAFNQPQHF. The CDR3 bases are TGTGCCAGCAGTCGCTCAGGGGCCTTCAATCAGCCCCAGCATTTT. The whole variable domain, remainder taken from reference TRBV7-9 and TRBJ1-5, is DTGVSQNPRHKITKRGQNVTFRCDPISEHNRLYWYRQTLGQGPEFLTYFQNEAQLEKSRLLSDRFSAERPKGSFSTLEIQRTEQGDSAMYLCASSRSGAFNQPQHFGDGTRLSIL.

This clone was recorded a few times. Additional DNA sequences in this sample encode the identical CDR3. This chain connects TRBV5-4 to TRBJ1-1; TRBD1 matches at 9 bases. The CDR3 runs to 15 residues. V shed 7 bases and J 0 bases; nucleotides not matched to a gene: 7. Germline loops: CDR1 SGHNT, CDR2 YYREEE (reference sequence). The CDR3 spells CASSLGQGMNTEAFF. CDR3 DNA: TGTGCCAGCTCCCTGGGACAGGGAATGAACACTGAAGCTTTCTTT.

The V and J genes are TRBV6-1 and TRBJ1-1, with 7 bases identical to TRBD1. The CDR3 spans 13 residues. The V gene end was trimmed by 5 bases and the J gene end by 3 bases; junction bases not matched to a gene: 3. Germline V gene lookup returns CDR1 MNHNS and CDR2 SASEGT. CDR3 bases: TGTGCCAGCAGTCGACAGGGAGACACTGAAGCTTTCTTT. Translation: CASSRQGDTEAFF.

This clone has only a few counts. The chain links TRBV4-3 to TRBJ2-7; TRBD1 matches 7 bases. V dropped 0 bases and J dropped 3; count of bases not matched to a gene: 2. This CDR3 is built from 14 residues. Germline lookup yields CDR1 LGHNA and CDR2 YSLEER. The CDR3 is CASSQDRDSYEQYF. The DNA of the CDR3 is TGCGCCAGCAGCCAAGACCGGGACAGCTACGAGCAGTACTTC.

This clone was seen only once. The CDR3 DNA reads TGTGCCAGCAGCTCGGGGAGCTCCTACGAGCAGTACTTC. The encoded protein is CASSSGSSYEQYF. The chain recombines TRBV5-4 with TRBJ2-7; D possibly corresponds to TRBD2 (5 bases). The V end was cut by 3 bases, the J end by 0 bases, with 7 bases between. Germline V gene data show CDR1 as SGHNT and CDR2 as YYREEE (reference sequence). The CDR3 sequence is 13 residues long.

V gene TRBV7-2 combines with J gene TRBJ1-5, with 9 bases that match TRBD1. Germline assignment: CDR1 SGHTA and CDR2 FQGNSA. V was clipped by 5 bases and J by 0 bases; unmatched bases: 11. The CDR3 sequence is 18 residues long. The CDR3: CASSTTGTGIYSNQPQHF. The CDR3 DNA reads TGTGCCAGCAGCACAACCGGGACAGGGATTTATAGCAATCAGCCCCAGCATTTT. The full variable domain, completed using reference TRBV7-2 and TRBJ1-5, is GAGVSQSPSNKVTEKGKDVELRCDPISGHTALYWYRQSLGQGLEFLIYFQGNSAPDKSGLPSDRFSAERTGGSVSTLTIQRTQQEDSAVYLCASSTTGTGIYSNQPQHFGDGTRLSIL.

The chain employs TRBV2 and TRBJ1-4, with 7 bases aligning to TRBD1. In germline, CDR1 is SNHLY, CDR2 FYNNEI. The CDR3 loop spans 14 amino acids. Trimming took 6 bases from V and 4 from J; bases not matched to a gene: 5. The CDR3 region is CASSGTVVNEKLFF. The CDR3 DNA reads TGTGCCAGCAGCGGGACAGTGGTTAATGAAAAACTGTTTTTT. Variable domain in full (rest from reference TRBV2 and TRBJ1-4): EPEVTQTPSHQVTQMGQEVILRCVPISNHLYFYWYRQILGQKVEFLVSFYNNEISEKSEIFDDQFSVERPDGSNFTLKIRSTKLEDSAMYFCASSGTVVNEKLFFGSGTQLSVL.

This rearrangement joins TRBV11-2 to TRBJ1-5; 7 nucleotides match TRBD1. V lost 6 bases and J lost 13; bases outside the gene matches: 12. The germline V gene has CDR1 SGHAT and CDR2 FQNNGV. The CDR3 extends over 13 amino acids. This CDR3 is CASSLTGVQVQHF. CDR3 in DNA: TGTGCCAGCAGTCTCACAGGGGTACAGGTTCAGCATTTT.

The chain has TRBV19 and TRBJ2-3, with 10 bases matching TRBD1. The CDR3 contains 17 residues. The germline CDR1 and CDR2 sequences are LNHDA and SQIVND (reference sequence). V shed 6 bases and J 2 bases; nucleotides not matched to a gene: 11. CDR3 protein: CASSSGAGQGVTDTQYF. CDR3 in DNA: TGTGCCAGTAGCTCCGGCGCCGGACAGGGGGTCACAGATACGCAGTATTTT.

The V and J genes are TRBV4-3 and TRBJ1-1, with 10 bases that match TRBD1. Germline-derived CDR1 and CDR2 are LGHNA and YSLEER. The CDR3 runs 15 residues. J gave up 3 bases and V 5 bases, and 6 bases lay outside the gene matches. For the CDR3, the DNA is TGCGCCAGCAGCGATATGACAGGGGGCGACACTGAAGCTTTCTTT. Its translation is CASSDMTGGDTEAFF.

The rearrangement uses TRBV5-5 and TRBJ2-7, with 8 nucleotides matching TRBD1. Per the germline V gene, CDR1 is SGHKS and CDR2 is YYEKEE (reference sequence). The V and J ends lost 3 bases and 5 bases, in that order; junction bases with no gene match: 7. CDR3 length: 14 residues. The CDR3 reads CASSYTGGRHEQYF. In DNA, the CDR3 is TGTGCCAGCAGCTATACAGGGGGAAGGCACGAGCAGTACTTC.

The chain couples TRBV28 to TRBJ2-7; no clear D gene. Germline values: CDR1 MDHEN, CDR2 SYDVKM. The CDR3 contains 11 residues. The ends were cut back, 2 bases at V and 6 bases at J, with 5 bases in the middle. The CDR3 region has the DNA TGTGCCAGCAGTTTAGACTTCGAGCAGTACTTC. Amino acids: CASSLDFEQYF.

The J gene is TRBJ1-2, the V gene TRBV10-1, with TRBD1 as a possible D gene (6 bases). Germline V CDR1 and CDR2: WNHNN, SYGVQD (reference sequence). The CDR3 sequence is 13 residues long. V lost 3 bases, J lost 2 bases, and 7 bases lay in between. In DNA form, the CDR3 reads TGCGCCAGCAGTGAAGGACAGAACTATGGCTACACCTTC. Its protein product is CASSEGQNYGYTF.

DNA of the CDR3: TGTGCCATTCAGGGGGCGCCGGGAGAAAAACTGTTTTTT. Translating it yields CAIQGAPGEKLFF. This chain joins TRBV10-3 and TRBJ1-4; 8 bases line up with TRBD1. The V and J ends lost 9 bases and 8 bases, in that order; junction bases with no gene match: 8. This CDR3 contains 13 residues. Germline V lookup: CDR1 ENHRY, CDR2 SYGVKD.